The rows below give T cell receptor beta chains drawn from one sample of a study of cytomegalovirus exposure and HLA in healthy donors. Sequencing used immunoSEQ multiplex PCR; TCRdb keeps in-frame clones, though not all of them. The sample includes about 200,000 clones, 65% to 85% of them seen just once. The sample taken for sequencing was PBMCs. These receptors were collected from a boy aged 2 to 10 in good health and CMV-seronegative. Each CDR3 is given with its conserved first and last residue. A D gene is named only where the DNA matches it firmly. Clone size is stated in some rows and not others, as once, few, many or a class when expanded.

J	D	V	size	CDR3	DNA
TRBJ2-7	TRBD2	TRBV5-4	.	CASSPIAGAYEQYF	TGTGCCAGCAGCCCCATAGCGGGAGCCTACGAGCAGTACTTC
TRBJ2-1	TRBD1	TRBV4-3	.	CASSPKTGTGPYNEQFF	TGCGCCAGCAGCCCAAAGACCGGGACAGGCCCTTACAATGAGCAGTTCTTC
TRBJ2-1	TRBD2	TRBV19	.	CASSGRWEDEQFF	TGTGCCAGTAGCGGGAGGTGGGAGGATGAGCAGTTCTTC
TRBJ1-4	.	TRBV20-1	.	CSAEIEKLFF	TGCAGTGCCGAGATTGAAAAACTGTTTTTT
TRBJ1-1	TRBD1	TRBV27	.	CASSSGQEHKAFF	TGTGCCAGCAGTTCCGGACAGGAACACAAAGCTTTCTTT
TRBJ2-7	.	TRBV5-5	.	CASSLGVGVGYEQYF	TGTGCCAGCAGCCTGGGGGTAGGGGTTGGATACGAGCAGTACTTC
TRBJ1-2	.	TRBV6-5	.	CASSPPLGDYGYTF	TGTGCCAGCTCCCCCCCCCTAGGGGACTATGGCTACACCTTC
TRBJ2-6	TRBD2	TRBV10-2	.	CASSESRTSGGGSGANVLTF	TGCGCCAGCAGTGAGTCACGGACTAGCGGGGGGGGCTCTGGGGCCAACGTCCTGACTTTC
TRBJ2-5	.	TRBV2	.	CASTLAADQETQYF	TGTGCCAGCACCCTCGCGGCAGATCAAGAGACCCAGTACTTC
TRBJ2-1	TRBD1	TRBV5-4	.	CASTRTGFGNEQFF	TGTGCCAGCACCCGGACAGGGTTTGGTAATGAGCAGTTCTTC
TRBJ1-6	.	TRBV4-3	.	CASSLVGTAGRSSYNSPLHF	TGCGCCAGCAGCCTGGTCGGTACAGCAGGGAGGTCCTCCTATAATTCACCCCTCCACTTT
TRBJ2-1	.	TRBV7-2	.	CASSLVLEGGEQFF	TGTGCCAGCAGCTTAGTACTAGAAGGAGGTGAGCAGTTCTTC
TRBJ2-7	.	TRBV2	.	CASSEELPYEQYF	TGTGCCAGCAGTGAGGAGCTACCCTACGAGCAGTACTTC
TRBJ1-2	.	TRBV21-1	few	CASSKKQDRVYGYTF	TGTGCCAGCAGCAAAAAGCAGGACAGGGTCTATGGCTACACCTTC
TRBJ2-3	.	TRBV10-3	few	CASNGQPTDTQYF	TGTGCCAGCAACGGACAGCCTACAGATACGCAGTATTTT
TRBJ1-4	.	TRBV11-1	few	CASSRYTGPPDEKLFF	TGTGCCAGCAGCCGATATACAGGGCCTCCGGATGAAAAACTGTTTTTT
TRBJ2-3	.	TRBV10-2	.	CASSDRAGGTDTQYF	TGCGCCAGCAGTGACCGGGCAGGGGGCACAGATACGCAGTATTTT
TRBJ1-3	.	TRBV6-1	once	CASRFGSGNTIYF	TGTGCCAGCAGGTTCGGCTCTGGAAACACCATATATTTT